This T cell receptor (beta chain) was retrieved from a study of cytomegalovirus exposure and HLA in healthy donors. Unrecorded immune exposures were likely, despite nominal health at sampling. Regarding this clone: What it recognizes is unknown.

The PCR made use of 60 Vbeta and 13 Jbeta primers. Libraries were prepared by immunoSEQ multiplex PCR; TCRdb keeps only in-frame clonotypes and omits some of them. This sample has some 200,000 clones, with roughly 80% found just once. From germline, CDR1 is PRHDT and CDR2 FYEKMQ (reference sequence). This CDR3 comprises 19 residues. Unmatched junction bases numbered 16, after V lost 7 bases and J lost 4 bases. Study-wide results and limits: A few of the chains that were CMV-associated were confirmed in vitro to be specific for CMV antigens. In an earlier analysis, most TCR beta V segments were productive about 87% or about 30% of the time. As a later analysis showed, several of the most significant clusters appeared to be linked to common viral pathogens.

Sample: PBMCs. This chain uses TRBV13 with TRBJ2-5, with TRBD2 identical over 15 bases. The TCR was taken from a woman in her forties or fifties in good health and CMV-seropositive. The CDR3 DNA reads as TGTGCCAGCAACAGTAGGAGAGGACTAGCGGGGGGGAAGGGAGAGACCCAGTACTTC. Its protein is CASNSRRGLAGGKGETQYF.